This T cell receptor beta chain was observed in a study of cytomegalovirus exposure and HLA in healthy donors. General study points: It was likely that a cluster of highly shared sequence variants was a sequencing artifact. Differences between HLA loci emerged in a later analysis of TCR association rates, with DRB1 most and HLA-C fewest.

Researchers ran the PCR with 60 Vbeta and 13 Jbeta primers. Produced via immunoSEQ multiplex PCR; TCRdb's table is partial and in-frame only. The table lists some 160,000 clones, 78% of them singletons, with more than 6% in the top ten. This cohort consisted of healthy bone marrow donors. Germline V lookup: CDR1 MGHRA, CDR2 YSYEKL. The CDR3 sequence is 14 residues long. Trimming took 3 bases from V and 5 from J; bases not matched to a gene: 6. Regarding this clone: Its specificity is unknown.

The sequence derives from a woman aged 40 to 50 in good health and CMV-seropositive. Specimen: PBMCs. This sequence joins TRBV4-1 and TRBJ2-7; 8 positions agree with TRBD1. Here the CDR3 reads CASSHPDRVDEQYF. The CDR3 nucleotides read TGCGCCAGCAGCCACCCGGACAGGGTTGACGAGCAGTACTTC.